This T cell receptor beta chain was recorded in a study of tumor-infiltrating lymphocytes in primary liver carcinoma. Germline V gene data show CDR1 as SGHDT and CDR2 as YYEEEE. Deletions cut 4 bases from V and 7 bases from J, with 11 bases between. CDR3 length: 13 residues. Scientists recovered RNA and DNA together from approximately 20-30 mg of unsorted bulk tissue. A primer matching the constant region was used to make TCR beta cDNA from 500 ng of total RNA. Library construction for TCR beta comprised three nested multiplex PCR rounds performed with slightly modified ARM-PCR. Use of TRBV1-TRBV30 forward primers with a C-beta reverse primer characterized the first two PCR rounds, which lasted roughly 11 cycles each. TCRdb passed the multiplex PCR reads through MiXCR, listing each CDR3 protein once. The data show roughly 78,000 distinct CDR3 sequences, with 70% to 75% seen just once and approximately 13% held by the top ten.

This clonotype was detected ten times or more. This receptor was obtained from a woman between 55 and 75 years old with primary liver carcinoma and hepatitis B virus infection. V usage is TRBV5-6 and J usage is TRBJ2-2; D is ambiguous. The sequenced material came from liver tumor tissue from sampling region 4. Subset specified: tumor region T4, right-lateral pole. CDR3 DNA: TGTGCCAGCAGCCTGATGGACCGCGGGGAGCTGTTTTTT. Translated: CASSLMDRGELFF.